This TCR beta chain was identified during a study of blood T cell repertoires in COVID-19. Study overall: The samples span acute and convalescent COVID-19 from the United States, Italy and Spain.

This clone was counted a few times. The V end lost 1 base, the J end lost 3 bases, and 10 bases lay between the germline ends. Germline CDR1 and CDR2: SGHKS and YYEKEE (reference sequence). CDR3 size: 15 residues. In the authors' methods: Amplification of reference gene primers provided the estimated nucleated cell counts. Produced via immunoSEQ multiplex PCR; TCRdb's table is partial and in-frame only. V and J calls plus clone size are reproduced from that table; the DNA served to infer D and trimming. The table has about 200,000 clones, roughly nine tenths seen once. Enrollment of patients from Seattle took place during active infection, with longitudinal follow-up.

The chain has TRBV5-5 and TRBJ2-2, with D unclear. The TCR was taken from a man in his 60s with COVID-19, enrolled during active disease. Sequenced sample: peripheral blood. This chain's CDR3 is CASSLLEKDTGELFF. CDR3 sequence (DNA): TGTGCCAGCAGCTTGTTGGAGAAGGACACCGGGGAGCTGTTTTTT.